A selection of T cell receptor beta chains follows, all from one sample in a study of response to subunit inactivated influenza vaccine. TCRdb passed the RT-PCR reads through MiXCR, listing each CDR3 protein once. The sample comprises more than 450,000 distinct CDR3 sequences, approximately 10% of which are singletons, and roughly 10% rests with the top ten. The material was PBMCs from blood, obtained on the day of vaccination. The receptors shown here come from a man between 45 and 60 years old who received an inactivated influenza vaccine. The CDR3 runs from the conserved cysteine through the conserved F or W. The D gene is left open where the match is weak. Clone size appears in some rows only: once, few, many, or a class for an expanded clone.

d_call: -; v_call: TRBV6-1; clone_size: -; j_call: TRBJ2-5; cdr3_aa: CASIRGWGETQYF; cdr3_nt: TGTGCCAGCATCCGGGGGTGGGGGGAGACCCAGTACTTC
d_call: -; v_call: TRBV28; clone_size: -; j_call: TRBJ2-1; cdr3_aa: CASSLRLDWLNEQFF; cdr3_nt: TGTGCCAGCAGTTTAAGACTAGACTGGCTCAATGAGCAGTTCTTC
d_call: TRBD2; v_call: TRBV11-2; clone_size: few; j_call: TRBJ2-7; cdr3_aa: CASRQGPGEREGYEQYF; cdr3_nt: TGTGCCAGCAGACAAGGCCCTGGGGAGCGGGAGGGCTACGAGCAGTACTTC
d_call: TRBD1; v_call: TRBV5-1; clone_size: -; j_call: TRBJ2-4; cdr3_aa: CASSALDRGADIQYF; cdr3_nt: TGCGCCAGCAGCGCACTCGACAGGGGCGCGGACATTCAGTACTTC
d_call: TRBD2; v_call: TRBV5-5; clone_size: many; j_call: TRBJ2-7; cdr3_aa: CASSPEWTSVAYEQYF; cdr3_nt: TGTGCCAGCAGCCCTGAATGGACTAGCGTTGCCTACGAGCAGTACTTC
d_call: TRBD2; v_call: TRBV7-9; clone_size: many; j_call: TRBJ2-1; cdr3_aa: CASSLSAGGYNEQFF; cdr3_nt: TGTGCCAGCAGCTTATCCGCGGGGGGCTACAATGAGCAGTTCTTC
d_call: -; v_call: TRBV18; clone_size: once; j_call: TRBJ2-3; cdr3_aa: CASSPPQRTSTDTQYF; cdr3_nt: TGTGCCAGCTCACCACCCCAAAGAACTAGCACAGATACGCAGTATTTT
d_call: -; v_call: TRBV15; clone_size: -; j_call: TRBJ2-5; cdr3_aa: CATSRDSGTRAEETQYF; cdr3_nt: TGTGCCACCAGCAGAGATTCCGGAACGCGGGCGGAGGAGACCCAGTACTTC
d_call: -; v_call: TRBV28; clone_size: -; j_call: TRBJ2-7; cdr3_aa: CASSTQGFASYEQYF; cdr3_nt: TGTGCCAGCAGTACGCAGGGGTTCGCCTCCTACGAGCAGTACTTC
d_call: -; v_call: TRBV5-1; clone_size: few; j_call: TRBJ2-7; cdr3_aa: CASSLVTGTTYEQYF; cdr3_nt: TGCGCCAGCAGCTTGGTGACAGGAACTACCTACGAGCAGTACTTC
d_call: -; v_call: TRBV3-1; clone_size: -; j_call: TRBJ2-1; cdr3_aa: CASCKDVPGASFPEQFF; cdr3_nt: TGTGCCAGCTGCAAAGATGTGCCTGGGGCGAGTTTTCCTGAGCAGTTCTTC
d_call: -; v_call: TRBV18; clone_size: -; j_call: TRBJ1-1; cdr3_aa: CASSPGVAGGTEAFF; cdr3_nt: TGTGCCAGCTCACCAGGCGTTGCGGGGGGCACTGAAGCTTTCTTT
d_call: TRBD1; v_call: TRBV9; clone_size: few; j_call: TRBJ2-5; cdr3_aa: CASSKGQGRETQYF; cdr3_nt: TGTGCCAGCAGTAAGGGACAGGGGAGGGAGACCCAGTACTTC
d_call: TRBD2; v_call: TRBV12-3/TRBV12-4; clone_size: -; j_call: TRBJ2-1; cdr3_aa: CASSLNSGGANEQFF; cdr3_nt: TGTGCCAGCAGTTTAAATAGCGGGGGGGCCAATGAGCAGTTCTTC
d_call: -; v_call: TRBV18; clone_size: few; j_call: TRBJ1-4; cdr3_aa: CASSPWVQGGTNEKLFF; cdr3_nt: TGTGCCAGCTCACCATGGGTCCAAGGAGGAACTAATGAAAAACTGTTTTTT
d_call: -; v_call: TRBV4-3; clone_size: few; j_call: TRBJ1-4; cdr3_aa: CASSQDRLGEKLFF; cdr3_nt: TGCGCCAGCAGCCAAGACCGCTTGGGGGAAAAACTGTTTTTT
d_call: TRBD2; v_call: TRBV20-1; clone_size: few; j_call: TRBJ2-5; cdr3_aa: CSARQGTTGYQETQYF; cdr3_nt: TGCAGTGCTAGACAAGGGACTACCGGGTACCAAGAGACCCAGTACTTC
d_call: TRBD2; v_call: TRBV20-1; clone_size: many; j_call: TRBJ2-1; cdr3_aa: CSDLAGPGGNEQFF; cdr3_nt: TGCAGTGACCTAGCGGGGCCGGGGGGCAATGAGCAGTTCTTC
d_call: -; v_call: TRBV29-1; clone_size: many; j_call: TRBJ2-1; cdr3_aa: CSFGGETGRAYNEQFF; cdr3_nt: TGCAGTTTTGGGGGGGAGACAGGGCGGGCATACAATGAGCAGTTCTTC
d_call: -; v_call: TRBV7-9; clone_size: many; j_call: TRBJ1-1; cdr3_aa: CASSLEGFRTEAFF; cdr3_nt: TGTGCCAGCAGCTTAGAAGGATTCCGCACTGAAGCTTTCTTT
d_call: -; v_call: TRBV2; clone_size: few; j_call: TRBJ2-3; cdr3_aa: CASSLGGARVADTQYF; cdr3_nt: TGTGCCAGCAGCCTGGGAGGCGCCAGGGTGGCAGATACGCAGTATTTT
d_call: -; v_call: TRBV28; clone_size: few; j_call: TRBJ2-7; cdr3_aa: CASSSGTHNSYEQYF; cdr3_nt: TGTGCCAGCAGTTCTGGGACACACAACTCCTACGAGCAGTACTTC
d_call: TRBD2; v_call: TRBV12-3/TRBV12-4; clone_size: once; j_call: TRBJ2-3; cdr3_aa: CASSPPREGHDTQYF; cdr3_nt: TGTGCCAGCAGCCCCCCCCGGGAGGGCCATGATACGCAGTATTTT
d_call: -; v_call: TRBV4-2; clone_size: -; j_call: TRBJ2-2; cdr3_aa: CASSPGSANTGELFF; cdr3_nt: TGTGCCAGCAGCCCCGGGTCCGCGAACACCGGGGAGCTGTTTTTT
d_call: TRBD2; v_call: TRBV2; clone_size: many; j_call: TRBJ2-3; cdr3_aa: CASSATSSGSLDTQYF; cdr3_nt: TGTGCCAGCAGTGCGACGTCTAGCGGGAGTTTGGATACGCAGTATTTT
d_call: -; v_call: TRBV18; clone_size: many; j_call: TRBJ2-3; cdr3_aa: CASSPGGTDTQYF; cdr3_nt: TGTGCCAGCTCACCGGGGGGCACAGATACGCAGTATTTT
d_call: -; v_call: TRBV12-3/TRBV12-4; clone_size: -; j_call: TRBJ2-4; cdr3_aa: CASTTATGWGREMAKNIQYF; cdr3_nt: TGTGCCAGCACCACGGCAACGGGCTGGGGTCGGGAAATGGCCAAAAACATTCAGTACTTC
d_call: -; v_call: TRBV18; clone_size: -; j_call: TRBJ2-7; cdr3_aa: CASSPMEGVSYEQYF; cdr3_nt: TGTGCCAGCTCACCAATGGAAGGGGTCTCCTACGAGCAGTACTTC
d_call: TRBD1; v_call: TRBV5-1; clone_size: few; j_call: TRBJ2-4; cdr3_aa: CASTPRTGGKNIQYF; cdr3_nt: TGCGCCAGCACCCCGAGGACAGGGGGCAAAAACATTCAGTACTTC
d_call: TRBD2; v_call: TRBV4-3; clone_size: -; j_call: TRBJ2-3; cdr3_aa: CASSHSGTSGEDTQYF; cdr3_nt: TGCGCCAGCAGCCACTCCGGGACTAGCGGGGAAGATACGCAGTATTTT
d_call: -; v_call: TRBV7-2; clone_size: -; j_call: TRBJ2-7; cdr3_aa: CASSFTGWGNEQYF; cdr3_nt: TGTGCCAGCAGCTTTACGGGATGGGGTAACGAGCAGTACTTC
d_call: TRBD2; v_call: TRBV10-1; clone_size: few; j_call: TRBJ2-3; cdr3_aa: CASSSGGAKDTQYF; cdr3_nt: TGCGCCAGCAGCAGCGGGGGGGCCAAAGATACGCAGTATTTT
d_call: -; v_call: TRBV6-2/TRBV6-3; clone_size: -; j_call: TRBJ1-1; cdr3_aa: CASSYWGGLSEAFF; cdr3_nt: TGTGCCAGCAGTTATTGGGGGGGACTAAGTGAAGCTTTCTTT
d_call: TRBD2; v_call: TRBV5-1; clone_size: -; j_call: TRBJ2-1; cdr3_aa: CASSSNSGRARNEQFF; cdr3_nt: TGCGCCAGCAGCTCCAATAGCGGGAGGGCCCGTAATGAGCAGTTCTTC
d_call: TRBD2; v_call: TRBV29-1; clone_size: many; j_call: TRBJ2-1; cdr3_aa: CSARPSSGHEQFF; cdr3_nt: TGCAGCGCCAGGCCTTCTAGCGGGCATGAGCAGTTCTTC
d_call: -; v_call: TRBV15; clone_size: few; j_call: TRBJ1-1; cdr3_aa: CATSFGDMNTEAFF; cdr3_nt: TGTGCCACCAGCTTCGGGGACATGAACACTGAAGCTTTCTTT
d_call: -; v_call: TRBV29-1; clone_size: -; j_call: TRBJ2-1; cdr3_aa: CSVEGVWSGFLSYNEQFF; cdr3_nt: TGCAGCGTTGAAGGGGTGTGGAGCGGGTTCCTCTCCTACAATGAGCAGTTCTTC
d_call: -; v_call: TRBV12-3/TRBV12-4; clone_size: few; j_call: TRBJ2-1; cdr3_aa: CASSFQGWGAWSNEQFF; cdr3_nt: TGTGCCAGCAGTTTTCAAGGATGGGGGGCTTGGTCCAATGAGCAGTTCTTC
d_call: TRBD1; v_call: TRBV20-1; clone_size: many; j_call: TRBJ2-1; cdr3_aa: CSARDLDRPPYNEQFF; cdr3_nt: TGCAGTGCTAGAGATTTGGACAGGCCGCCTTACAATGAGCAGTTCTTC
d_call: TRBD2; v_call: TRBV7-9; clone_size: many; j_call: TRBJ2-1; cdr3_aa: CASSTLGGISYNEQFF; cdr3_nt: TGTGCCAGCAGCACGCTCGGGGGGATCTCCTACAATGAGCAGTTCTTC
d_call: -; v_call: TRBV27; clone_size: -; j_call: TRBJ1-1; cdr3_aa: CASSRSPAEAFF; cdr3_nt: TGTGCCAGCAGTAGAAGTCCAGCTGAAGCTTTCTTT
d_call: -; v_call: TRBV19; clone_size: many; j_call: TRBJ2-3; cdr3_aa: CASSLLEGTDTQYF; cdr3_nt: TGTGCCAGTAGTTTACTAGAGGGAACAGATACGCAGTATTTT
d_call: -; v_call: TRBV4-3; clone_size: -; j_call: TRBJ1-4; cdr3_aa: CASSQVRGSLFF; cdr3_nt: TGCGCCAGCAGCCAAGTTCGGGGAAGCCTGTTTTTT
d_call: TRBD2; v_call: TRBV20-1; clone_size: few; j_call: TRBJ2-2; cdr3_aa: CSASSGINTGELFF; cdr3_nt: TGCAGTGCTTCAAGCGGGATTAACACCGGGGAGCTGTTTTTT